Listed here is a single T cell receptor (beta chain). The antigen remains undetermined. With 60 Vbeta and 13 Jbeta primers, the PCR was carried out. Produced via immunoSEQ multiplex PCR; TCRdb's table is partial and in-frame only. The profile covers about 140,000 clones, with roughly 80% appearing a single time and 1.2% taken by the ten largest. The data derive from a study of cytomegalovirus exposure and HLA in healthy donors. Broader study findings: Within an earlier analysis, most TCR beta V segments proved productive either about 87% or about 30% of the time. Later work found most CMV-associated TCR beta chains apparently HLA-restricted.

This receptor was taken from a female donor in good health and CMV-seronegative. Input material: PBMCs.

This chain's CDR3 is CASSRLAGNNEQYF. CDR3 in DNA: TGTGCCAGCAGCCGACTAGCGGGCAACAACGAGCAGTACTTC. The chain is built from TRBV6-5 and TRBJ2-7; TRBD2 matches 10 bases. The CDR3 spans 14 residues. CDR1 and CDR2 from the germline V gene are MNHEY and SVGAGI. V was pared by 6 bases and J by 5 bases, with 7 bases of the junction left unmatched.